This entry is about one T cell receptor beta chain. This entry belongs to a study of blood T cell repertoires in COVID-19. The overall study: Samples representing acute and convalescent COVID-19 were sourced from the United States, Italy and Spain. PBMCs, B-cell-depleted T cells, or T cells were the source of the cDNA or gDNA that made up the material.

The method was immunoSEQ multiplex PCR; TCRdb's version includes in-frame clones alone and lacks a portion of them. The table has roughly 220,000 clones, roughly 84% seen once. Germline CDR1 reads LGHNA; CDR2 reads YSLEER. J lost 7 bases, V lost 0 bases, and 7 bases had no gene match. This CDR3 has 15 amino acids. This TCR was recovered from a man aged 30-40 years with active or convalescent COVID-19. V usage is TRBV4-3 and J usage is TRBJ1-1; 8 nucleotides agree with TRBD1. Sequenced sample: peripheral blood. This CDR3 reads CASSQDLGQVFEAFF. As DNA, the CDR3 is TGCGCCAGCAGCCAAGATCTGGGACAGGTATTTGAAGCTTTCTTT.